The clone carrying this T cell receptor beta chain showed up just once. As yet, its antigen is unknown. The source of the sample is a study of blood T cells in healthy people across ages. Study outcomes and limitations: The diversity estimates, figures obtained from one million T cells, were considered underestimates. Compared with aged donors, long-lived donors showed fewer expanded clones, suggesting selection.

The CDR3 extends over 17 amino acids. Germline V gene sequence: CDR1 DFQATT, CDR2 SNEGSKA (reference sequence). Between the trimmed V and J ends, which lost 5 bases and 0 bases, there was a span of 20 bases. A second roughly 6 to 11 cycle PCR used barcoded and J-beta primers. All cDNA molecules were each tagged by a template-switch adaptor with 12 random nucleotides. TCRdb reprocessed the 5' RACE reads with MiXCR, giving one entry per CDR3 protein. Among 1.5 million to 2 million distinct CDR3 sequences listed, under 30% were seen once. The sequencing sample was made of blood. V usage is TRBV20-1 and J usage is TRBJ1-5; possibly TRBD1 for D (5 bases). This clonotype was sampled from a woman between 25 and 40 years old in good health. The CDR3 DNA is TGCAGTGCTCCCCCTCGACAGAAGAAAATTAGCAATCAGCCCCAGCATTTT. It codes for CSAPPRQKKISNQPQHF.